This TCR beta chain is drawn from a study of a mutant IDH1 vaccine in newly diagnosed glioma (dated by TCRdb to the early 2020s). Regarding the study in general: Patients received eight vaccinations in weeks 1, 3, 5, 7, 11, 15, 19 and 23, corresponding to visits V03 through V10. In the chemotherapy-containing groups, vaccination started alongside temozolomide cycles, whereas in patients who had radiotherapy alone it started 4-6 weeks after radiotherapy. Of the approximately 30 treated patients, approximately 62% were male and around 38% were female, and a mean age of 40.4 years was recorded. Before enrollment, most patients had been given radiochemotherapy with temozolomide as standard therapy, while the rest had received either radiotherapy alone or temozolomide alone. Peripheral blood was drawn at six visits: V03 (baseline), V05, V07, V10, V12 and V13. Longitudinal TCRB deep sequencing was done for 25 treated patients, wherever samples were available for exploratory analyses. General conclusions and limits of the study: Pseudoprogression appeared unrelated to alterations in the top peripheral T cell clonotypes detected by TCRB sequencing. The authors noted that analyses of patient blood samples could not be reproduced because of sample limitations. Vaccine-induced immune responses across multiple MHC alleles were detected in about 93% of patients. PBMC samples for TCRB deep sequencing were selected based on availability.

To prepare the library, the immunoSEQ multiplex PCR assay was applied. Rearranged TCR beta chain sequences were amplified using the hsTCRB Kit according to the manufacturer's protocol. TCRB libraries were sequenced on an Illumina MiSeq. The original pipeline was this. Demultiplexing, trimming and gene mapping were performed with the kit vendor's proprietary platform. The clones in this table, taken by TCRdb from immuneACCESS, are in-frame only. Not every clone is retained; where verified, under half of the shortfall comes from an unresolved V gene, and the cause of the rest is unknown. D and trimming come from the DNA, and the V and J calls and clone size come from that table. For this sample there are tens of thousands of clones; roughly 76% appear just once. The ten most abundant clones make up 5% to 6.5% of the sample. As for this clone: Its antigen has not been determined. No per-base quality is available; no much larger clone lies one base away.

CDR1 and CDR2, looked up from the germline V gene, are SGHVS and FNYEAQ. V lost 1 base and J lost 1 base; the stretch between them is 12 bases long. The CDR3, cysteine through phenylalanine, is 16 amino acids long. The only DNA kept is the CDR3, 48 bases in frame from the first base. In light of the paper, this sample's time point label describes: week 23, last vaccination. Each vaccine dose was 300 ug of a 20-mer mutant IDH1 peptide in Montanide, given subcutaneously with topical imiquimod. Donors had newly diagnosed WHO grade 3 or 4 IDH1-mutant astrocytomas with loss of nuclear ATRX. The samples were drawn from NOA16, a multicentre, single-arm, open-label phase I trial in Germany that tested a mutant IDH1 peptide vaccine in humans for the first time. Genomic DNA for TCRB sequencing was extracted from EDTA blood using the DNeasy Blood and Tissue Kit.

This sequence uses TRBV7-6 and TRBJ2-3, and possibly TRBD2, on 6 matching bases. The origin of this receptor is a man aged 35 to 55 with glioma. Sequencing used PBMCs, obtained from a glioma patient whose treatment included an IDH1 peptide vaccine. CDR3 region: CASSLEGWGGTDTQYF. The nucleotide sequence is TGTGCCAGCAGCTTAGAGGGCTGGGGGGGCACAGATACGCAGTATTTT.